This T cell receptor (beta chain) was profiled in a study of cytomegalovirus exposure and HLA in healthy donors (dated by TCRdb to the late 2010s). Study-wide context: A later analysis indicated that the 95 to 150 validation repertoires were generated on the platform also employed for the 666 repertoires of the first cohort. The study aimed to test whether cataloging public T cell receptors could reveal signatures of past pathogen exposure. Along with the roughly 670-subject first cohort, a separate validation cohort of more than 90 different subjects was used. To predict cytomegalovirus infection status, the study brought together high-throughput TCR immunosequencing, statistical association of individual TCRs with disease status, and machine learning.

General findings and caveats noted by the study authors: Of the cluster scores, around 95% were above 0 in a later analysis, which found that TCRs clustered in the first cohort also tended to co-occur in the approximately 110 validation repertoires. The classifier was reported to diagnose cytomegalovirus status with high specificity and sensitivity in both the original cohort and the validation cohort. Most TCR sequences were observed very rarely across donors, whereas some public TCRs were present in many individuals. Three of the identified cytomegalovirus-associated TCR beta chains were confirmed in vitro to be specific for cytomegalovirus antigens. The authors suggested that the approach could potentially be extended to other disease states and immunological phenotypes. The validation cohort had no HLA typing available for a later analysis, so co-occurrence within that cohort was assessed over all 130 or so repertoires. In the study, about 150 TCR beta chains were listed as associated with cytomegalovirus.

The receptor library was made with the immunoSEQ multiplex PCR assay. Under the source paper's analysis protocol: A statistical classification framework was developed to diagnose cytomegalovirus status using the catalog of TCR beta chain sequences. This is the immuneACCESS table as TCRdb keeps it, with only in-frame sequences that have V and J called. A part of the clones is gone; compared with another copy, unresolved V genes explain less than half, and the rest is unexplained. That table supplies the V and J calls and clone size; D and trimming were determined from the DNA. The sample includes tens of thousands of clones, with almost 97% observed a single time. Less than 2% of the sample rests with the top ten. The germline V gene (reference sequence) provides CDR1 MNHEY and CDR2 SMNVEV. Trimmed from V: 3 bases; trimmed from J: 5 bases; junction bases lacking a gene match: 3. The CDR3 starts with the cysteine, ends with the phenylalanine, and has 15 residues. This entry keeps only the CDR3 DNA: 45 bases, framed from base 1.

The donors belonged to the validation cohort of under 150 subjects, which was separate from the roughly 670-subject first cohort. On this clone itself: What this receptor recognizes is not known. Within one base of it there is no much larger clone, and no base qualities were kept.

The sample taken for sequencing was PBMCs. This TCR was sampled from a young man in good health and CMV-seropositive. The chain is assembled from TRBV27 and TRBJ2-2, with TRBD1 matching 10 junction bases. The sequenced DNA is TGTGCCAGCAGTTTCGACAGGGGGCGGACCGGGGAGCTGTTTTTT. This codes for CASSFDRGRTGELFF.